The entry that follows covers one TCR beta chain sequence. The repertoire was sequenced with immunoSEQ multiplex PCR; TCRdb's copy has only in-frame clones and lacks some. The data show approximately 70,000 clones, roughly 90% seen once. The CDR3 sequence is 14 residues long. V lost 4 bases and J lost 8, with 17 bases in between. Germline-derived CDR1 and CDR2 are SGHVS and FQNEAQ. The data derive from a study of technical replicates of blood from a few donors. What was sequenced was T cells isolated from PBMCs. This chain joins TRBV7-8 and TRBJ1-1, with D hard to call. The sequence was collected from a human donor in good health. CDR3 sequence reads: CASSSFREPPEAFF. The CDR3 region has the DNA TGTGCCAGCAGCTCCTTCCGGGAGCCCCCCGAAGCTTTCTTT.